Listed below are T cell receptor beta chains from one sample, sequenced in a study of T-cell reconstitution after alpha-beta-depleted transplantation in children. TCRdb re-called the PCR reads through MiXCR, storing one row per CDR3 protein. The table records some 830,000 distinct CDR3 sequences, less than 20% of them present only once. This material consisted of PBMCs, mostly from graft donor cells, taken 360 days after TCRalphabeta/CD19-depleted stem cell transplant. These receptors originate from a male patient between 5 and 17 years old who had a stem cell transplant for acute lymphoblastic leukemia, so the T cells may come from the graft donor. CDR3s include the opening cysteine and the closing phenylalanine or tryptophan. The D gene is left open where the match is weak. The size entry is marked missing in some rows and otherwise reads once, few, many or a size class.

TRBD2,TRBV5-1,17,TRBJ2-1,-,CASSTGLAEPIYNEQFF,TGCGCCAGCAGCACGGGACTAGCGGAACCAATTTACAATGAGCAGTTCTTC
-,TRBV28,15,TRBJ1-6,-,CASTPPGGHNSPLHF,TGTGCCAGCACTCCTCCGGGGGGACATAATTCACCCCTCCACTTT
-,TRBV14,15,TRBJ2-7,few,CASSQGMFEYYEQYF,TGTGCCAGCAGCCAAGGAATGTTCGAGTATTACGAGCAGTACTTC
TRBD2,TRBV11-3,13,TRBJ2-5,-,CASSTGLAQTQYF,TGTGCCAGCAGTACCGGACTAGCCCAGACCCAGTACTTC
TRBD1,TRBV27,14,TRBJ1-2,few,CASSLTTGNYGYTF,TGTGCCAGCAGTCTTACGACAGGGAACTATGGCTACACCTTC
-,TRBV25-1,15,TRBJ1-2,-,CASRGADGVIGGYTF,TGTGCCAGCAGGGGGGCGGACGGGGTAATCGGTGGCTACACCTTC
-,TRBV6-5,14,TRBJ1-6,few,CASSYPQGAQALHF,TGTGCCAGCAGTTACCCCCAGGGAGCGCAGGCCCTCCACTTT
-,TRBV10-3,13,TRBJ2-3,few,CAISRGIADTQYF,TGTGCCATCAGTCGCGGGATCGCAGATACGCAGTATTTT
TRBD1,TRBV4-2,13,TRBJ2-1,many,CASSRQGAGEQFF,TGTGCCAGCAGCCGACAGGGGGCTGGTGAGCAGTTCTTC
TRBD2,TRBV7-8,14,TRBJ2-7,-,CASRRREGLYEQYF,TGTGCCAGCCGCCGGCGGGAGGGGTTATACGAGCAGTACTTC
TRBD2,TRBV12-3/TRBV12-4,13,TRBJ2-7,-,CASRLTPSGGQYF,TGTGCCAGCCGATTGACACCCTCGGGGGGGCAGTACTTC
-,TRBV7-9,15,TRBJ1-2,many,CASSVIQGLGYGYTF,TGTGCCAGCAGCGTCATACAGGGTCTCGGCTATGGCTACACCTTC
TRBD2,TRBV28,16,TRBJ2-7,many,CASSLWTSAPAYEQYF,TGTGCCAGCAGTTTATGGACTAGCGCCCCTGCCTACGAGCAGTACTTC
TRBD1,TRBV5-1,16,TRBJ2-5,-,CASSPQTGGAGETQYF,TGCGCCAGCAGCCCTCAGACAGGGGGCGCAGGGGAGACCCAGTACTTC
TRBD2,TRBV7-6,17,TRBJ2-1,-,CASSLEQGLAGYNEQFF,TGTGCCAGCAGCTTAGAGCAAGGACTAGCGGGCTACAATGAGCAGTTCTTC